Listed below are T cell receptor beta chains from one sample, sequenced in a study of CD8 T cells in Susac syndrome. TCRdb fed the immunoSEQ multiplex PCR reads into MiXCR, producing one record per CDR3 protein. The sample lists some 120,000 distinct CDR3 sequences, 91% occurring once. Sequenced: CD8+ T cells from PBMCs. Every receptor here comes from a human donor with multiple sclerosis. Both conserved end residues are part of each CDR3. Each record gives: V gene, clone size, J gene, D gene, CDR3 protein, CDR3 DNA. D genes are given only for firm matches. Not all rows give a size; the values are once, few, many and, for expanded clones, a class.

TRBV6-5	.	TRBJ2-7	.	CASRPFRDAAYEQYF	TGTGCCAGCAGACCATTCCGGGACGCCGCCTACGAGCAGTACTTC
TRBV20-1	.	TRBJ2-7	.	CSARQEPYEQYF	TGCAGTGCTAGGCAGGAGCCCTACGAGCAGTACTTC
TRBV25-1	.	TRBJ2-1	.	CASSDGTDEQFF	TGTGCCAGCAGTGACGGGACCGATGAGCAGTTCTTC
TRBV12-5	.	TRBJ1-1	TRBD1	CASGWGTGGTEAFF	TGTGCTAGTGGTTGGGGGACAGGGGGTACTGAAGCTTTCTTT
TRBV5-6	.	TRBJ2-7	.	CASSLVGSFYEQYF	TGTGCCAGCAGCCTTGTGGGCAGTTTTTACGAGCAGTACTTC
TRBV7-8	once	TRBJ2-7	TRBD2	CASSHGGGLAGYEQYF	TGTGCCAGCAGCCATGGTGGTGGACTAGCGGGATACGAGCAGTACTTC
TRBV29-1	.	TRBJ2-7	TRBD1	CSFPGQGSGEQYF	TGCAGCTTCCCTGGACAGGGGTCAGGCGAGCAGTACTTC
TRBV30	.	TRBJ2-7	.	CAWSLGTEQYF	TGTGCCTGGAGTCTCGGGACAGAGCAGTACTTC
TRBV28	once	TRBJ1-3	.	CASRENSVFGNTIYF	TGTGCCAGCAGAGAAAACAGTGTCTTCGGAAACACCATATATTTT
TRBV7-9	.	TRBJ2-1	.	CASSLRPGVYNEQFF	TGTGCCAGCAGCTTAAGGCCAGGGGTTTACAATGAGCAGTTCTTC
TRBV7-9	.	TRBJ1-1	.	CASSWETEAFF	TGTGCCAGCAGCTGGGAGACTGAAGCTTTCTTT
TRBV24-1	.	TRBJ2-1	.	CATSGNSRLNEQFF	TGTGCCACCAGTGGTAACTCGCGACTCAATGAGCAGTTCTTC
TRBV13	.	TRBJ2-5	.	CASSFPDNQETQYF	TGTGCCAGCAGCTTCCCGGACAACCAAGAGACCCAGTACTTC
TRBV20-1	.	TRBJ2-3	TRBD1	CSAPTLTGKGTDTQYF	TGCAGTGCTCCTACCTTGACAGGGAAGGGCACAGATACGCAGTATTTT
TRBV27	.	TRBJ1-4	.	CASGDSSQYEKLFF	TGTGCCAGCGGAGACTCTTCGCAGTATGAAAAACTGTTTTTT
TRBV6-2/TRBV6-3	.	TRBJ2-7	.	CASLGDSSYEQYF	TGTGCCAGCCTGGGCGACAGTTCCTACGAGCAGTACTTC
TRBV19	.	TRBJ2-7	.	CASSMSDRHSEQYF	TGTGCCAGTAGTATGTCGGACCGGCACTCCGAGCAGTACTTC
TRBV4-2	.	TRBJ1-2	.	CASSQDLALGDGYTF	TGTGCCAGCAGCCAAGATCTGGCTCTCGGCGATGGCTACACCTTC
TRBV24-1	.	TRBJ2-3	.	CATSAHSMGGSTDTQYF	TGTGCCACCAGTGCCCACTCCATGGGCGGTAGCACAGATACGCAGTATTTT
TRBV27	.	TRBJ2-7	.	CASSWTWAYEQYF	TGTGCCAGCAGTTGGACCTGGGCCTACGAGCAGTACTTC
TRBV24-1	.	TRBJ2-5	TRBD1	CATSDSGTGVRETQYF	TGTGCCACCAGTGATTCCGGGACAGGGGTGCGAGAGACCCAGTACTTC
TRBV6-5	once	TRBJ2-2	.	CASSYSRGTGELFF	TGTGCCAGCAGTTACTCGAGGGGGACCGGGGAGCTGTTTTTT
TRBV18	once	TRBJ2-1	TRBD1	CASSADRGGEQFF	TGTGCCAGCTCAGCCGACAGGGGAGGTGAGCAGTTCTTC